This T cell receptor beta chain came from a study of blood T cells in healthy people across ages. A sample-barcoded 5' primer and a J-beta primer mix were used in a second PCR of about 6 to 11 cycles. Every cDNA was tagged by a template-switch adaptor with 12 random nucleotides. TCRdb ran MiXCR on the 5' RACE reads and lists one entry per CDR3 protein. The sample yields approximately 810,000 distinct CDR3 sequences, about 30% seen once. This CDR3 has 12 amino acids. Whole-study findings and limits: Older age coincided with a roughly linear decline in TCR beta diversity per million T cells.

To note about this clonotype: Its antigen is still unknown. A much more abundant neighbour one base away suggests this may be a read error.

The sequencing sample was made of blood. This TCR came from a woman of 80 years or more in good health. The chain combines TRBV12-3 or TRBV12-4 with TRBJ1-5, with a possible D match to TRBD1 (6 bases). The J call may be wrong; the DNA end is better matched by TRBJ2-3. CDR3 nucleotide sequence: TGTGCCAGCAGCTGGGACAATCAGCCCCAGTATTTT. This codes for CASSWDNQPQYF.